The next 18 T cell receptor beta chains were all read from a single sample in a study of blood T cell repertoires in COVID-19. Here immunoSEQ multiplex PCR was the method, and the copy in TCRdb shows in-frame clones only, minus some. The sample lists a few hundred thousand clones, about 79% occurring once. Sequencing used peripheral blood. The receptors originated from a middle-aged man who had recovered from COVID-19.

The chain combines TRBV7-8 with TRBJ2-1; 15 bases agree with TRBD2. The V segment lost 5 bases and the J segment 3 bases; nucleotides outside the gene matches: 5. The V gene's germline CDR1 is SGHVS and CDR2 FQNEAQ. This CDR3 contains 17 residues. DNA of the CDR3: TGTGCCAGCAGCCTAGAGGGACTAGCGGGGGGCTACAATGAGCAGTTCTTC. It translates to CASSLEGLAGGYNEQFF.

This rearrangement joins TRBV18 to TRBJ1-5, with D maybe TRBD1 (6 bases). V was clipped by 3 bases and J by 5 bases, with 8 bases between them. CDR3 length: 13 amino acids. Germline-derived CDR1 and CDR2 are KGHSH and LQKENI. Written as DNA, the CDR3 is TGTGCCAGCTCACCGGACAGTGATCAGCCCCAGCATTTT. Translation: CASSPDSDQPQHF. Together with reference TRBV18 and TRBJ1-5, the CDR3 gives the full variable domain: NAGVMQNPRHLVRRRGQEARLRCSPMKGHSHVYWYRQLPEEGLKFMVYLQKENIIDESGMPKERFSAEFPKEGPSILRIQQVVRGDSAAYFCASSPDSDQPQHFGDGTRLSIL.

This clone was seen a handful of times. The rearrangement links TRBV11-3 to TRBJ2-7, with D possibly TRBD1 on 5 matching bases. Germline V CDR1 and CDR2: SGHNT, YENEEA. The CDR3 runs to 14 residues. Trimming took 1 base from V and 3 from J, leaving 10 bases between them. The CDR3 DNA reads TGTGCCAGCAGCTTAGTGGGGCCCGTCTACGAGCAGTACTTC. Its protein product is CASSLVGPVYEQYF.

This clone showed up just once. V is TRBV29-1 and J is TRBJ2-5, with 11 positions matching TRBD2. This CDR3 contains 16 residues. CDR1 and CDR2 (germline): SQVTM, ANQGSEA. The V and J ends lost 4 bases and 4 bases, in that order; junction bases with no gene match: 11. CDR3 sequence: CSVGFLAGGLGETQYF. For the CDR3, the DNA is TGCAGCGTTGGGTTCCTAGCGGGAGGTTTGGGAGAGACCCAGTACTTC.

The chain joins TRBV28 to TRBJ1-1; 11 nucleotides agree with TRBD1. Trimming at V came to 7 bases and at J to 8 bases, leaving 12 bases not matched to a gene. Germline CDR1 MDHEN, CDR2 SYDVKM. The CDR3 length is 15 residues. CDR3 sequence (DNA): TGTGCCAGCATGGCGCCGGGACAGGGGGTCGCCGAAGCTTTCTTT. As protein: CASMAPGQGVAEAFF.

V and J are TRBV3-1 (or the pseudogene TRBV3-2) and TRBJ2-7; 9 bases are a match to TRBD1. V dropped 6 bases and J dropped 5; count of bases not matched to a gene: 8. Germline CDR1 reads LGHDT; CDR2 reads YNNKEL (reference sequence). The CDR3 runs to 14 residues. The CDR3 here is CASSPWDRDHEQYF. DNA of the CDR3: TGTGCCAGCAGTCCTTGGGACAGGGACCACGAGCAGTACTTC.

CDR3 amino acids: CASTRRAGGGYNEQFF. CDR3 nucleotides: TGTGCCAGCACACGAAGAGCGGGAGGTGGATACAATGAGCAGTTCTTC. The rearrangement uses TRBV7-2 and TRBJ2-1, with 9 bases aligning to TRBD2. In germline, CDR1 is SGHTA, CDR2 FQGNSA. This CDR3 contains 16 residues. V lost 7 bases and J lost 4; bases outside the gene matches: 11.

This chain links TRBV9 with TRBJ2-2, with 7 bases identical to TRBD2. Per germline, CDR1 SGDLS and CDR2 YYNGEE. Unmatched junction bases numbered 5, after V lost 0 bases and J lost 6 bases. This CDR3 has 15 residues. Here the CDR3 reads CASSVGGTIAGELFF. The CDR3, as DNA: TGTGCCAGCAGCGTAGGCGGGACTATTGCCGGGGAGCTGTTTTTT.

This clone was recorded only once. The chain is built from TRBV6-5 and TRBJ2-7, with 9 bases identical to TRBD1. Germline values: CDR1 MNHEY, CDR2 SVGAGI. With 6 bases clipped from V and 4 bases from J, the junction kept 4 bases outside the gene matches. The CDR3 contains 13 residues. CDR3 sequence reads: CASSRDRVYEQYF. The DNA for the CDR3 is TGTGCCAGCAGCCGGGACAGGGTATACGAGCAGTACTTC.

CDR3 sequence (DNA): TGTGCCAGCAGGCCAACAGGTGCCTCTGGGGCCAACGTCCTGACTTTC. Protein sequence: CASRPTGASGANVLTF. The V and J genes are TRBV5-6 and TRBJ2-6, with a tentative D call TRBD1 (5 bases). Per germline, CDR1 SGHDT and CDR2 YYEEEE. V lost 5 bases and J 0 bases, leaving 12 bases between the germline ends. The CDR3 is made up of 16 amino acids.

The chain carries TRBV9 and TRBJ2-5; D is uncertain. Germline V gene lookup returns CDR1 SGDLS and CDR2 YYNGEE. The CDR3 is made up of 14 amino acids. The germline V and J ends were trimmed by 0 bases and 0 bases, with 6 bases remaining between them. The CDR3: CASSVAPDQETQYF. CDR3 coding DNA: TGTGCCAGCAGCGTAGCGCCGGACCAAGAGACCCAGTACTTC.

CDR3 loop: CASSARTSANTGELFF. In DNA form, the CDR3 reads TGTGCCAGCAGCGCCCGGACTAGCGCCAACACCGGGGAGCTGTTTTTT. V gene TRBV9 combines with J gene TRBJ2-2; TRBD2 matches 9 bases. The ends lost 3 bases at V and 2 bases at J; junction bases unmatched: 5. This CDR3 is built from 16 residues. Germline CDR1 reads SGDLS; CDR2 reads YYNGEE.

The CDR3 loop is CASSESRGGEQFF. CDR3 nucleotide sequence: TGCGCCAGCAGTGAGTCAAGGGGGGGTGAGCAGTTCTTC. The J gene is TRBJ2-1, the V gene TRBV10-1, with a tentative D call TRBD2 (7 bases). V was pared by 0 bases and J by 9 bases, with 9 bases between. The CDR3 spans 13 residues. Germline V gene lookup returns CDR1 WNHNN and CDR2 SYGVQD (reference sequence).

This clone is a singleton in its sample. The chain carries TRBV6-6 and TRBJ1-5; maybe TRBD1 (5 bases). Trimming pared 6 bases from V and 3 bases from J, leaving 9 bases between. Germline CDR1 reads MNHNY; CDR2 reads SVGAGI (reference sequence). This CDR3 has 13 residues. The CDR3 here is CASSRQFNQPQHF. The CDR3 DNA follows: TGTGCCAGCAGCCGACAGTTCAATCAGCCCCAGCATTTT.

The V gene is TRBV7-9, the J gene TRBJ2-3, with TRBD1 as a possible D gene (5 bases). The V and J ends lost 5 bases and 6 bases respectively, with 12 bases between them. The CDR3 totals 13 residues. Per the germline V gene, CDR1 is SEHNR and CDR2 is FQNEAQ (reference sequence). This CDR3 is CASSPRGLDTQYF. CDR3 nucleotide sequence: TGTGCCAGCAGCCCTAGGGGTCTGGATACGCAGTATTTT.

J is TRBJ2-7 and V is TRBV19, with a tentative D call TRBD1 (6 bases). Germline CDR1 is LNHDA and CDR2 is SQIVND (reference sequence). This CDR3 is 13 amino acids long. The germline V and J ends were trimmed by 5 bases and 3 bases, with 11 bases remaining between them. The CDR3 spells CASSLGQIYEQYF. Here the CDR3 DNA reads TGTGCCAGTAGTCTTGGACAGATCTACGAGCAGTACTTC.

The J gene is TRBJ1-3, the V gene TRBV27, with D possibly TRBD1 on 6 matching bases. The CDR3 spans 17 residues. Trimming pared 10 bases from V and 1 base from J, leaving 23 bases between. Germline V gene lookup returns CDR1 MNHEY and CDR2 SMNVEV (reference sequence). CDR3 DNA sequence: TGTGCCAACTCAGGCTCAGGGGATTCGGTTTCTGGAAACACCATATATTTT. It translates to CANSGSGDSVSGNTIYF.

The chain is built from TRBV20-1 and TRBJ1-1; 9 bases map to TRBD1. The CDR3 runs 12 residues. Per germline, CDR1 DFQATT and CDR2 SNEGSKA (reference sequence). Trimming took 3 bases from V and 10 from J; bases not matched to a gene: 6. The CDR3 bases are TGCAGTGCTAGTCAACAGGGGGCCGCAGCTTTCTTT. This translates into CSASQQGAAAFF.